This entry features one T cell receptor beta chain sequence. No antigen is known for it. This entry belongs to a study of post-analysis software for immune sequencing data. Study information: Both relapsing-remitting and secondary progressive multiple sclerosis featured among the disease courses, as did progressive-relapsing multiple sclerosis. Overall study results and limits: When the samples were clustered directly with F measure, those that had been prepared in the same batch showed strong co-clustering. TRBV5-6, TRBV5-1 and TRBV20-1 were among four to six TRBV segments more frequent in patients than controls. Normalized Chao1 diversity in multiple sclerosis patients fell significantly below that of controls.

The CDR3 runs 18 residues. Germline trimming cut 2 bases from V and 0 bases from J; bases unmatched to any gene: 11. Germline V gives CDR1 MNHEY, CDR2 SVGAGI. Sequencing libraries made from TCR beta cDNA carried unique molecular identifiers. Researchers reported 520,000 or so cDNA molecules coming from approximately 1 to 10 million T cells. TCRdb analysed the PCR reads with MiXCR anew, one entry per CDR3 protein. The table records about 810,000 distinct CDR3 sequences, about 50% of them present only once. Sequenced sample: blood. The chain links TRBV6-5 to TRBJ1-2, with TRBD1 matching over 8 bases. The receptor was derived from a girl aged 10 to 17 with multiple sclerosis. The CDR3 DNA reads TGTGCCAGCAGTTACGACTTGCCGGGACAGGCAGCTAACTATGGCTACACCTTC. Translation gives CASSYDLPGQAANYGYTF.